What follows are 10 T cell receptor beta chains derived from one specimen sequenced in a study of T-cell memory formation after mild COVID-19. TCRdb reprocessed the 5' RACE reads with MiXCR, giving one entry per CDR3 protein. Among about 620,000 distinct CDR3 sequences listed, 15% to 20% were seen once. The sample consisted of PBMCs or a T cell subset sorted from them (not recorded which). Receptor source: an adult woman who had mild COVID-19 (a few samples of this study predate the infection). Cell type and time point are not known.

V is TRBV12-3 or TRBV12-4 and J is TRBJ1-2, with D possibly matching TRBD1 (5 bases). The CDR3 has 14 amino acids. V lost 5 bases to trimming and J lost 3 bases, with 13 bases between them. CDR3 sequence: CASSRSRGYYGYTF. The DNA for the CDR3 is TGTGCCAGCAGTCGCTCACGGGGGTACTATGGCTACACCTTC.

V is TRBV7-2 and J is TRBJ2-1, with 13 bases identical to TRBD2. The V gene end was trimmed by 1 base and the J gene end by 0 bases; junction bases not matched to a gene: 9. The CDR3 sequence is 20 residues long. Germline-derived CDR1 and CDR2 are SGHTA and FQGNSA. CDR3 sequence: CASSLVGTSGVPSSYNEQFF. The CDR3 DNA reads TGTGCCAGCAGCTTAGTCGGGACTAGCGGGGTCCCGAGCTCCTACAATGAGCAGTTCTTC.

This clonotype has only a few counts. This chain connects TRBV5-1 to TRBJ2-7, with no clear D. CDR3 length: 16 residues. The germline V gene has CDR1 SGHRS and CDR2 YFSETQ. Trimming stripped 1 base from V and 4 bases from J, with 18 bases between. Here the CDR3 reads CASSLLAGAIGYEQYF. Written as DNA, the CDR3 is TGCGCCAGCAGCTTGTTGGCAGGCGCGATAGGGTACGAGCAGTACTTC.

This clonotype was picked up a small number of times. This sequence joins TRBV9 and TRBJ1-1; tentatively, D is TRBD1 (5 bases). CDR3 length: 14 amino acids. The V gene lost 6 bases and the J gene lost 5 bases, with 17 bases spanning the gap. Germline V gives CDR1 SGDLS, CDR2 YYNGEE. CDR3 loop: CASTTSSGGTEAFF. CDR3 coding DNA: TGTGCCAGCACCACATCTTCCGGGGGGACTGAAGCTTTCTTT.

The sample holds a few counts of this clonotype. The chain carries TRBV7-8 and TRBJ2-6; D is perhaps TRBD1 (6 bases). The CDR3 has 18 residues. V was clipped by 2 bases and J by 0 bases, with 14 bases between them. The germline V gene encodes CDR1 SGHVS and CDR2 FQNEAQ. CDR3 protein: CASSLQADSSSGANVLTF. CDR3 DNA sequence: TGTGCCAGCAGCTTACAAGCGGACAGTTCCTCTGGGGCCAACGTCCTGACTTTC.

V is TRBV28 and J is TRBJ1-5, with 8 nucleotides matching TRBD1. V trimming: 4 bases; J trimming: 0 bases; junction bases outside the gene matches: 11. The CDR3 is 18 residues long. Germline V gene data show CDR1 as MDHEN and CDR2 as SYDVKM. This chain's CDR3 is CASSSGQGGRYSNQPQHF. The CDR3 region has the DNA TGTGCCAGCAGTTCAGGACAGGGAGGCAGATATAGCAATCAGCCCCAGCATTTT.

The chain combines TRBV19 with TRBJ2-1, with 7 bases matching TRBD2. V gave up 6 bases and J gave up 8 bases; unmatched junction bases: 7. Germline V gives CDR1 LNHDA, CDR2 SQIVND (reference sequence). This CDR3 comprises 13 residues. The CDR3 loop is CASSATGGYEQFF. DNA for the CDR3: TGTGCCAGTAGCGCAACGGGGGGATATGAGCAGTTCTTC.

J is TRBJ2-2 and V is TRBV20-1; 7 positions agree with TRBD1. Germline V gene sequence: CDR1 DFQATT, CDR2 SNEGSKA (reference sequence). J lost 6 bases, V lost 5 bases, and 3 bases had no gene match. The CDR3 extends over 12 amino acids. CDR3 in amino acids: CSAETGAGELFF. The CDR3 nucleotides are TGCAGTGCTGAAACAGGGGCCGGGGAGCTGTTTTTT.

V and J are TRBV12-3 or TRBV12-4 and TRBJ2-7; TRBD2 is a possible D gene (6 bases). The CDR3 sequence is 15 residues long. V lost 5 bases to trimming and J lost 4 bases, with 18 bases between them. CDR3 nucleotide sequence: TGTGCCAGCAGTCCCTCCTACGCGGGGTCTTACGAGCAGTACTTC. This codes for CASSPSYAGSYEQYF.

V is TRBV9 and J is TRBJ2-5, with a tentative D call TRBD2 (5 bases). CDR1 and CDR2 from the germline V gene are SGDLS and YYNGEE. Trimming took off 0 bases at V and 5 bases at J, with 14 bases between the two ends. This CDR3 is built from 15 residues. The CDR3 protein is CASSVEDGVGETQYF. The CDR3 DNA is TGTGCCAGCAGCGTAGAGGACGGGGTTGGGGAGACCCAGTACTTC.